Shown below are 28 T cell receptor beta chains from a single sample sequenced in a study of blood T cell repertoires in COVID-19. Some clones are missing from TCRdb's copy, which holds only in-frame ones; the method was immunoSEQ multiplex PCR. The table has some 450,000 clones, around 90% seen once; the top ten hold about 0.91%. Sample: peripheral blood. The receptors come from a young man with COVID-19, enrolled during active disease.

This clone has only one observation. V is TRBV9 and J is TRBJ2-5; unclear D gene. The germline gives CDR1 SGDLS, CDR2 YYNGEE. V was shortened by 0 bases and J by 5 bases, with 11 bases between the two germline ends. The CDR3 has 14 residues. As DNA, the CDR3 is TGTGCCAGCAGCGTAGATTCCCTTGCGGAGACCCAGTACTTC. Protein: CASSVDSLAETQYF.

The chain is built from TRBV9 and TRBJ1-1, with unresolved D. The V end lost 0 bases, the J end lost 4 bases, and 7 bases lay between the germline ends. This CDR3 spans 13 amino acids. The germline V gene has CDR1 SGDLS and CDR2 YYNGEE. CDR3 protein: CASSVAPLTEAFF. The DNA for the CDR3 is TGTGCCAGCAGCGTAGCTCCCCTCACTGAAGCTTTCTTT.

The rearrangement joins TRBV12-3 or TRBV12-4 to TRBJ2-7; D may be TRBD1 (6 bases). V was clipped by 4 bases and J by 5 bases, with 12 bases between them. This CDR3 spans 13 amino acids. CDR3 bases: TGTGCCAGCAGTTACACAGGGAGCAACGAGCAGTACTTC. The encoded protein is CASSYTGSNEQYF.

The gene calls are TRBV5-1 and TRBJ1-2, with 7 bases matching TRBD1. The germline gives CDR1 SGHRS, CDR2 YFSETQ. CDR3 length equals 13 residues. The J segment lost 8 bases and the V segment lost 3 bases, leaving 7 bases of the junction unmatched. CDR3 in DNA: TGCGCCAGCAGCTCCGACAGGGTTGGCGGCTACACCTTC. Translating it yields CASSSDRVGGYTF.

The V call is TRBV11-2, the J call TRBJ2-7; 12 bases fit TRBD2. The trim removed 5 bases at V and 5 bases at J, leaving 7 bases unmatched. The CDR3 extends over 15 amino acids. Germline CDR1 SGHAT, CDR2 FQNNGV. CDR3 DNA: TGTGCCAGCAGCGCCGAGGCTAGCGGGAGGGACGAGCAGTACTTC. This encodes CASSAEASGRDEQYF.

The chain joins TRBV2 to TRBJ2-3, with 11 bases that match TRBD2. CDR3 length: 15 amino acids. V shed 5 bases and J 6 bases; nucleotides not matched to a gene: 7. Looked up from germline, CDR1 is SNHLY and CDR2 is FYNNEI. CDR3 nucleotides: TGTGCCAGCAGTTCGACTATAGCGGGAGGGGATACGCAGTATTTT. Protein: CASSSTIAGGDTQYF.

The chain couples TRBV13 to TRBJ1-4; 9 bases match TRBD1. The J segment lost 7 bases and the V segment lost 4 bases, leaving 7 bases of the junction unmatched. This CDR3 has 15 residues. Germline V gene sequence: CDR1 PRHDT, CDR2 FYEKMQ (reference sequence). The CDR3 bases are TGTGCCAGCAGCTCCGCCGGGACAGGGTTTGAAAAACTGTTTTTT. Protein product: CASSSAGTGFEKLFF.

In its sample, this clone was seen once. The J gene is TRBJ2-7, the V gene TRBV19; 7 bases are a match to TRBD2. The CDR3 is made up of 14 amino acids. Losses at the gene ends were 5 bases for V and 6 bases for J; bases not matched to a gene: 10. The germline V gene encodes CDR1 LNHDA and CDR2 SQIVND (reference sequence). The CDR3 bases are TGTGCCAGTAGTGCGGCGGGAGTTCCCCTCGAGCAGTACTTC. Translated: CASSAAGVPLEQYF.

This rearrangement joins TRBV14 to TRBJ2-3; TRBD2 aligns across 14 bases. With V trimmed by 2 bases and J by 5 bases, 3 bases remained unmatched. CDR1 SGHDN and CDR2 FVKESK come from the germline V gene. The CDR3 is made up of 16 amino acids. CDR3 nucleotide sequence: TGTGCCAGCAGCCAAAGACTAGCGGGGGGGCAAGATACGCAGTATTTT. Translation gives CASSQRLAGGQDTQYF.

The chain is built from TRBV9 and TRBJ2-3, with 12 bases aligning to TRBD2. With 0 bases clipped from V and 2 bases from J, the junction kept 10 bases outside the gene matches. CDR3 length: 19 amino acids. Per the germline V gene, CDR1 is SGDLS and CDR2 is YYNGEE. This CDR3 is CASSVGGLAGPTPTDTQYF. CDR3 DNA: TGTGCCAGCAGCGTAGGGGGACTAGCGGGCCCTACCCCCACAGATACGCAGTATTTT.

The table lists this clone with a few counts. The chain employs TRBV10-1 and TRBJ1-1, with a possible D match to TRBD1 (6 bases). With 4 bases removed from V and 10 bases from J, the gap between germline ends came to 13 bases. The CDR3 is 12 amino acids. CDR1 is WNHNN and CDR2 is SYGVQD in the germline V gene (reference sequence). The CDR3 sequence: CASSGGRGRAFF. The CDR3 DNA is TGCGCCAGCAGTGGAGGCAGGGGAAGAGCTTTCTTT.

The V gene is TRBV3-1 (or the pseudogene TRBV3-2), the J gene TRBJ2-7; TRBD2 agrees at 11 bases. With V trimmed by 1 base and J by 6 bases, 11 bases remained unmatched. CDR3 size: 17 residues. CDR1 and CDR2 from the germline V gene are LGHDT and YNNKEL (reference sequence). CDR3 nucleotides: TGTGCCAGCAGCCAAGTCTCGCTTAGCGGGGGGGCCAGCGAGCAGTACTTC. It is translated as CASSQVSLSGGASEQYF.

The chain is built from TRBV6-5 and TRBJ2-3; weak D call: TRBD2 (5 bases). V was pared by 7 bases and J by 0 bases, with 8 bases between. The CDR3 has 13 residues. Germline assignment: CDR1 MNHEY and CDR2 SVGAGI. CDR3 protein: CASTAASTDTQYF. In DNA form, the CDR3 reads TGTGCCAGCACAGCGGCTAGCACAGATACGCAGTATTTT.

The rearrangement joins TRBV3-1 (or the pseudogene TRBV3-2) to TRBJ2-6; 11 nucleotides agree with TRBD1. The V and J ends lost 4 bases and 1 base, in that order; junction bases with no gene match: 9. There are 19 residues in the CDR3. Germline V gives CDR1 LGHDT, CDR2 YNNKEL (reference sequence). The CDR3 DNA reads TGTGCCAGCAGCCGCCGAGGGGGACAGGGGGGTTCTGGGGCCAACGTCCTGACTTTC. Amino acid sequence: CASSRRGGQGGSGANVLTF.

The rearrangement joins TRBV7-9 to TRBJ2-1, with 7 bases aligning to TRBD2. This CDR3 region has 16 residues. Germline assignment: CDR1 SEHNR and CDR2 FQNEAQ (reference sequence). With 3 bases clipped from V and 5 bases from J, the junction kept 10 bases outside the gene matches. CDR3 in amino acids: CASSFLREWVDNEQFF. The CDR3, as DNA: TGTGCCAGCAGCTTTCTGCGGGAGTGGGTAGACAATGAGCAGTTCTTC. Looking up the rest from reference TRBV7-9 and TRBJ2-1 gives the full variable domain: DTGVSQNPRHKITKRGQNVTFRCDPISEHNRLYWYRQTLGQGPEFLTYFQNEAQLEKSRLLSDRFSAERPKGSFSTLEIQRTEQGDSAMYLCASSFLREWVDNEQFFGPGTRLTVL.

The J gene is TRBJ1-1, the V gene TRBV3-1 (or the pseudogene TRBV3-2); 7 bases align to TRBD1. Germline V gene sequence: CDR1 LGHDT, CDR2 YNNKEL (reference sequence). This CDR3 comprises 14 residues. The V segment lost 4 bases and the J segment 5 bases; nucleotides outside the gene matches: 7. The CDR3 region has the DNA TGTGCCAGCAGCCTAACAGGGGAATATACTGAAGCTTTCTTT. Its translation is CASSLTGEYTEAFF.

This chain connects TRBV19 to TRBJ2-7, with D possibly being TRBD2 (6 bases). CDR1 and CDR2 from the germline V gene are LNHDA and SQIVND (reference sequence). V was cut by 4 bases and J by 7 bases, with 23 bases left in between. There are 16 residues in the CDR3. The CDR3 nucleotides are TGTGCCAGTAGTACCCGGACGGGGAGGTCCTCGGGAGAGCAGTACTTC. As protein: CASSTRTGRSSGEQYF. The whole variable domain, remainder taken from reference TRBV19 and TRBJ2-7, is DGGITQSPKYLFRKEGQNVTLSCEQNLNHDAMYWYRQDPGQGLRLIYYSQIVNDFQKGDIAEGYSVSREKKESFPLTVTSAQKNPTAFYLCASSTRTGRSSGEQYFGPGTRLTVT.

The chain's CDR3 is CASSSGTSGILNTGELFF. The CDR3 DNA reads TGTGCCAGCAGCTCCGGGACTAGCGGGATCTTGAACACCGGGGAGCTGTTTTTT. The chain couples TRBV5-4 to TRBJ2-2, with TRBD2 matching over 13 bases. The junction had 6 bases not matched to a gene; V was cut back by 3 bases and J by 1 base. The CDR3 is made up of 18 amino acids. Germline assignment: CDR1 SGHNT and CDR2 YYREEE (reference sequence).

The rearrangement uses TRBV3-1 (or the pseudogene TRBV3-2) and TRBJ1-4; 8 bases are a match to TRBD1. CDR3 length: 14 residues. With V trimmed by 6 bases and J by 8 bases, 8 bases remained unmatched. CDR1 is LGHDT and CDR2 is YNNKEL in the germline V gene (reference sequence). The CDR3 loop is CASRRGQVGEKLFF. CDR3 DNA: TGTGCCAGCAGGCGGGGACAGGTGGGGGAAAAACTGTTTTTT.

The V gene is TRBV2, the J gene TRBJ2-1, with TRBD1 as a possible D gene (5 bases). Per the germline V gene, CDR1 is SNHLY and CDR2 is FYNNEI. CDR3 size: 15 residues. V was pared by 5 bases and J by 0 bases, with 11 bases between. This chain's CDR3 is CASSFTGSSYNEQFF. CDR3 coding DNA: TGTGCCAGCAGTTTTACAGGTAGCTCCTACAATGAGCAGTTCTTC. Supplemented by reference TRBV2 and TRBJ2-1, the full variable domain reads EPEVTQTPSHQVTQMGQEVILRCVPISNHLYFYWYRQILGQKVEFLVSFYNNEISEKSEIFDDQFSVERPDGSNFTLKIRSTKLEDSAMYFCASSFTGSSYNEQFFGPGTRLTVL.

This clone turned up a few times. CDR3 sequence: CASSLLAGGSTDTQYF. The CDR3 DNA is TGTGCCAGCAGCTTACTAGCGGGGGGGAGCACAGATACGCAGTATTTT. The V gene is TRBV7-9, the J gene TRBJ2-3, with 12 bases lining up with TRBD2. The CDR3 sequence is 16 residues long. CDR1 and CDR2 (germline): SEHNR, FQNEAQ (reference sequence). Trimming at V came to 2 bases and at J to 0 bases, leaving 0 bases not matched to a gene.

CDR3 amino acids: CASSELAGGETQYF. CDR3 DNA sequence: TGTGCCAGCAGTGAGTTAGCGGGAGGAGAGACCCAGTACTTC. The chain carries TRBV25-1 and TRBJ2-5; 10 nucleotides line up with TRBD2. The V and J ends lost 3 bases and 4 bases, in that order; junction bases with no gene match: 2. Germline CDR1 reads MGHDK; CDR2 reads SYGVNS. This CDR3 spans 14 amino acids.

The chain has TRBV3-1 (or the pseudogene TRBV3-2) and TRBJ2-2; 7 bases fit TRBD2. This CDR3 is built from 15 residues. Unmatched junction bases numbered 9, after V lost 4 bases and J lost 7 bases. Per the germline V gene, CDR1 is LGHDT and CDR2 is YNNKEL (reference sequence). CDR3 DNA sequence: TGTGCCAGCAGCCCCCAGGCGGGGAGGGGCGGGGAGCTGTTTTTT. Translated, it gives CASSPQAGRGGELFF.

The V gene is TRBV27, the J gene TRBJ2-7; D not resolved. Per the germline V gene, CDR1 is MNHEY and CDR2 is SMNVEV (reference sequence). The CDR3 has 13 residues. Trimming removed 7 bases at V and 0 bases at J, with 10 bases between. CDR3 loop: CASTDISSYEQYF. CDR3 DNA sequence: TGTGCCAGCACCGACATAAGCTCCTACGAGCAGTACTTC.

This sequence joins TRBV6-5 and TRBJ2-3, with 9 bases fitting TRBD2. J was trimmed by 2 bases and V by 0 bases; bases with no gene match: 3. Per the germline V gene, CDR1 is MNHEY and CDR2 is SVGAGI. The CDR3 spans 16 residues. CDR3 in amino acids: CASSYSAGGNTDTQYF. The CDR3 DNA is TGTGCCAGCAGTTACTCTGCGGGGGGGAACACAGATACGCAGTATTTT.

This clone was recorded only once. V usage is TRBV7-3 and J usage is TRBJ2-6; 9 bases fit TRBD1. The CDR3 covers 21 residues. The junction had 18 bases not matched to a gene; V was cut back by 4 bases and J by 2 bases. The germline V gene has CDR1 SGHTA and CDR2 FQGTGA. This CDR3 is CASSSTTGSGQGGAGANVLTF. The CDR3 region has the DNA TGTGCCAGCAGCTCCACCACCGGGTCGGGACAGGGAGGTGCTGGGGCCAACGTCCTGACTTTC.

The chain uses TRBV7-2 and TRBJ2-2; D may be TRBD1 (6 bases). Looked up from germline, CDR1 is SGHTA and CDR2 is FQGNSA. The CDR3 is 18 residues long. V dropped 5 bases and J dropped 0 bases, with 19 bases sitting between them. Here the CDR3 reads CASSAPGVTAANTGELFF. As DNA, the CDR3 is TGTGCCAGCAGCGCTCCAGGGGTTACCGCCGCGAACACCGGGGAGCTGTTTTTT.

The CDR3 region has the DNA TGTGCCAGCAGTTTATCACAACAGGGGGCGGGAACCTTC. Translated, it gives CASSLSQQGAGTF. V gene TRBV12-3 or TRBV12-4 combines with J gene TRBJ1-2, with 9 bases lining up with TRBD1. The CDR3 is 13 amino acids. Germline trimming cut 2 bases from V and 14 bases from J; bases unmatched to any gene: 9.